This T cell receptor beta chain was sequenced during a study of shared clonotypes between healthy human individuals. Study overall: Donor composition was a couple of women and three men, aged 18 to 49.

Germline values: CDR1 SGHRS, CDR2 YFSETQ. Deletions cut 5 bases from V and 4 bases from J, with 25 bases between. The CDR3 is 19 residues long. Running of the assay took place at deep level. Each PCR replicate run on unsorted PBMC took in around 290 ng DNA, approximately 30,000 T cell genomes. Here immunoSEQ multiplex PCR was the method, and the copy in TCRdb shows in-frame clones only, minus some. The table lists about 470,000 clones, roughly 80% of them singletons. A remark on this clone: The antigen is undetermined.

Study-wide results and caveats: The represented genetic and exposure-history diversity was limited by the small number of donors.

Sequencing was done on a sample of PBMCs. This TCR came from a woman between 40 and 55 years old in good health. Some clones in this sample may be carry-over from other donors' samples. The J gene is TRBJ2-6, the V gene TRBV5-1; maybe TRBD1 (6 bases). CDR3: CASRGQPNHIGNGANVLTF. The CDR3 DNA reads TGCGCCAGCAGGGGACAACCCAACCACATAGGAAACGGGGCCAACGTCCTGACTTTC.